Listed here are 7 T cell receptor beta chains from one sample, sequenced in a study of shared clonotypes between healthy human individuals. This table comes from immunoSEQ multiplex PCR, and its TCRdb copy is limited to in-frame clones, with some not included. The table lists 100,000 or so clones, about 70% of them singletons. The sequenced sample consisted of memory CD8+ T cells sorted from blood. Stated subset: CD45RO+ cells pooled with CCR7-negative TemRA cells. Receptors originate from a woman aged 30 to 39 in good health.

The V gene is TRBV15, the J gene TRBJ1-1; 9 bases map to TRBD1. The ends lost 3 bases at V and 4 bases at J; junction bases unmatched: 6. CDR1 and CDR2 (germline): LNHNV, YYDKDF (reference sequence). This CDR3 spans 15 amino acids. CDR3: CATSRDRGGGTEAFF. DNA for the CDR3: TGTGCCACCAGCAGGGACAGGGGAGGGGGCACTGAAGCTTTCTTT.

This chain links TRBV7-2 with TRBJ2-1, with D tentatively TRBD2 (5 bases). CDR1 is SGHTA, CDR2 FQGNSA, per germline. V lost 2 bases, J lost 4 bases, and 6 bases lay in between. This CDR3 is 13 amino acids long. CDR3 in amino acids: CASSLREYNEQFF. CDR3 nucleotides: TGTGCCAGCAGCTTAAGGGAGTACAATGAGCAGTTCTTC.

The chain carries TRBV6-6 and TRBJ1-4; D remains ambiguous. The V and J ends lost 5 bases and 8 bases respectively, with 15 bases between them. The germline V gene encodes CDR1 MNHNY and CDR2 SVGAGI (reference sequence). The CDR3 runs to 14 residues. The CDR3 region is CASSAQGRNEKLFF. The CDR3, as DNA: TGTGCCAGCAGTGCCCAAGGGAGAAACGAAAAACTGTTTTTT.

The gene calls are TRBV29-1 and TRBJ2-1, with 14 bases matching TRBD2. The V segment lost 0 bases and the J segment 7 bases; nucleotides outside the gene matches: 5. Germline loops: CDR1 SQVTM, CDR2 ANQGSEA. The CDR3 runs 16 residues. The CDR3 is CSVEEWTSGRLNEQFF. CDR3 bases: TGCAGCGTTGAAGAGTGGACTAGCGGGAGGTTAAATGAGCAGTTCTTC.

The chain has TRBV10-1 and TRBJ1-1; no reliable D call. Germline V gene lookup returns CDR1 WNHNN and CDR2 SYGVQD (reference sequence). The CDR3 has 13 residues. Trimming shortened V by 6 bases and J by 0 bases, and 8 bases separated the two germline ends. CDR3 in amino acids: CASRVTMNTEAFF. CDR3 nucleotides: TGCGCCAGCAGAGTGACAATGAACACTGAAGCTTTCTTT.

The V and J genes are TRBV2 and TRBJ1-2, with D uncertain. This CDR3 is built from 13 residues. Germline loops: CDR1 SNHLY, CDR2 FYNNEI. V was clipped by 8 bases and J by 8 bases, with 18 bases between them. The CDR3 region is CASWTAPFDGYTF. The CDR3 nucleotides are TGTGCCAGCTGGACGGCTCCATTCGACGGCTACACCTTC.

The chain recombines TRBV27 with TRBJ2-3; 7 bases align to TRBD1. With 6 bases clipped from V and 5 bases from J, the junction kept 11 bases outside the gene matches. The germline CDR1 and CDR2 sequences are MNHEY and SMNVEV (reference sequence). The CDR3 has 15 residues. In DNA, the CDR3 is TGTGCCAGCAGCCCTAACAGGGGCTATGGAGATACGCAGTATTTT. Residues: CASSPNRGYGDTQYF.